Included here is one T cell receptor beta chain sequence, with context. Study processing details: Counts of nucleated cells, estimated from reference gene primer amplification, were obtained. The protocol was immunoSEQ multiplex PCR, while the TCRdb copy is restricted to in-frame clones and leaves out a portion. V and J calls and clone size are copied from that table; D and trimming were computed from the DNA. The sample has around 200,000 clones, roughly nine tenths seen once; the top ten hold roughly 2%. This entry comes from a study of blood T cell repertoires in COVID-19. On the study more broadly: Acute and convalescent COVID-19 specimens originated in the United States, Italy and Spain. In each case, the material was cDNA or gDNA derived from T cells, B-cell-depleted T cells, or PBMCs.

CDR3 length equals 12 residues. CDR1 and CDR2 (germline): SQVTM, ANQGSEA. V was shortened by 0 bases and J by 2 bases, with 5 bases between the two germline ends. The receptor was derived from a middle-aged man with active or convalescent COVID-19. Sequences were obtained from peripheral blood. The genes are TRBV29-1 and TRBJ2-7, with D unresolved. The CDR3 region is CSVEDSTYEQYF. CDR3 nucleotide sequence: TGCAGCGTTGAAGACAGTACCTACGAGCAGTACTTC.